Below are 20 T cell receptor beta chains sequenced from a single sample in a study of CD8 T cells in ankylosing spondylitis. Each CDR3 protein gets one entry after TCRdb re-called the 5' RACE reads with MiXCR. The sample contains 100,000 to 150,000 distinct CDR3 sequences, about 6.4% of which appear only once. The sample was blood, either unsorted or a sorted T cell fraction (not recorded which). The receptors were sampled from a male donor with ankylosing spondylitis or in good health (not recorded which).

This clonotype has ten or more counts. The J gene is TRBJ2-1, the V gene TRBV12-3 or TRBV12-4; D might be TRBD2 (5 bases). V lost 6 bases to trimming and J lost 5 bases, with 17 bases between them. The CDR3 runs to 15 residues. The CDR3 bases are TGTGCCAGCAGCCAACTGGCTCTAGCTAACAATGAGCAGTTCTTC. Residues: CASSQLALANNEQFF.

This clonotype was recorded many times. The V gene is TRBV20-1, the J gene TRBJ2-1; TRBD2 agrees at 8 bases. The length of the CDR3 is 15 residues. V lost 0 bases and J lost 0; bases outside the gene matches: 1. CDR1 and CDR2 from the germline V gene are DFQATT and SNEGSKA (reference sequence). The CDR3, as DNA: TGCAGTGCTAGAGATGGGACTAGCTCCTACAATGAGCAGTTCTTC. It specifies CSARDGTSSYNEQFF.

This clonotype was seen many times. The chain carries TRBV29-1 and TRBJ2-3; D is unresolved. Germline CDR1 is SQVTM and CDR2 is ANQGSEA. The V gene lost 1 base and the J gene lost 0 bases, with 14 bases spanning the gap. CDR3 size: 16 residues. The CDR3 region has the DNA TGCAGCGTTGAAGGCCCCGGCGGATCTAGCACAGATACGCAGTATTTT. Protein: CSVEGPGGSSTDTQYF.

This clonotype was detected ten times or more. The chain has TRBV10-3 and TRBJ1-2; D might be TRBD1 (5 bases). The CDR3 is 13 residues long. V was cut by 7 bases and J by 2 bases, with 11 bases left in between. CDR1 and CDR2 from the germline V gene are ENHRY and SYGVKD. Here the CDR3 DNA reads TGTGCCATCAACGAGGGGCGCAACTATGGCTACACCTTC. It encodes CAINEGRNYGYTF.

This clonotype showed up many times. Here the CDR3 reads CATSRIGGLKTQYF. The CDR3 region has the DNA TGTGCCACCAGCAGGATCGGGGGGTTAAAGACCCAGTACTTC. The rearrangement links TRBV15 to TRBJ2-5; 7 bases are a match to TRBD2. The germline CDR1 and CDR2 sequences are LNHNV and YYDKDF (reference sequence). With 3 bases clipped from V and 6 bases from J, the junction kept 7 bases outside the gene matches. The CDR3 contains 14 residues.

In its sample, this clonotype was seen many times. V and J are TRBV6-1 and TRBJ1-5; perhaps TRBD1 as D (5 bases). Germline CDR1 is MNHNS and CDR2 is SASEGT. There are 14 residues in the CDR3. Trimming stripped 0 bases from V and 2 bases from J, with 5 bases between. The CDR3 coding sequence is TGTGCCAGCAGTGAAGCAGGGGGCAATCAGCCCCAGCATTTT. Translated, it gives CASSEAGGNQPQHF.

This sequence joins TRBV3-1 and TRBJ2-2; D is unclear. This CDR3 has 16 residues. V lost 2 bases to trimming and J lost 4 bases, with 14 bases between them. Germline values: CDR1 LGHDT, CDR2 YNNKEL (reference sequence). CDR3 bases: TGTGCCAGCAGCCAACCTCGTACTACCGCCACCGGGGAGCTGTTTTTT. As protein: CASSQPRTTATGELFF. Together with reference TRBV3-1 and TRBJ2-2, the CDR3 gives the full variable domain: DTAVSQTPKYLVTQMGNDKSIKCEQNLGHDTMYWYKQDSKKFLKIMFSYNNKELIINETVPNRFSPKSPDKAHLNLHINSLELGDSAVYFCASSQPRTTATGELFFGEGSRLTVL.

This clonotype has ten or more counts. The V call is TRBV7-6, the J call TRBJ2-1, with TRBD2 matching 11 bases. Germline V lookup: CDR1 SGHVS, CDR2 FNYEAQ. The CDR3 has 17 amino acids. The trim removed 0 bases at V and 4 bases at J, leaving 5 bases unmatched. The CDR3 region is CASSLARRTSGYNEQFF. CDR3 DNA sequence: TGTGCCAGCAGCTTAGCGAGGCGGACTAGCGGGTACAATGAGCAGTTCTTC.

This clonotype showed up many times. This chain links TRBV10-3 with TRBJ1-1; tentatively, D is TRBD1 (6 bases). The germline CDR1 and CDR2 sequences are ENHRY and SYGVKD. The V gene lost 8 bases and the J gene lost 3 bases, with 16 bases spanning the gap. The length of the CDR3 is 14 residues. The CDR3 DNA reads as TGTGCCATCCGGACAGAAGACCTTCACACTGAAGCTTTCTTT. This sequence encodes CAIRTEDLHTEAFF.

This clonotype was counted at least ten times. The chain has TRBV12-3 or TRBV12-4 and TRBJ2-3, with D hard to call. The length of the CDR3 is 11 residues. V gave up 6 bases and J gave up 5 bases, with 6 bases separating them. CDR3 sequence: CASSQEDTQYF. The CDR3 coding sequence is TGTGCCAGCAGCCAGGAAGATACGCAGTATTTT.

This clonotype was counted ten times or more. V is TRBV7-3 and J is TRBJ2-2; 11 nucleotides match TRBD2. The V gene end was trimmed by 5 bases and the J gene end by 0 bases; junction bases not matched to a gene: 11. Germline CDR1 reads SGHTA; CDR2 reads FQGTGA. The CDR3 is made up of 19 amino acids. In DNA, the CDR3 is TGTGCCAGCAGCCTCACAAGACTAGCGGGGTTCGCGAACACCGGGGAGCTGTTTTTT. It encodes CASSLTRLAGFANTGELFF.

This clonotype has at least ten counts. The chain combines TRBV28 with TRBJ2-3; D is unresolved. The CDR3 length is 12 residues. The V gene's germline CDR1 is MDHEN and CDR2 SYDVKM. V lost 2 bases to trimming and J lost 8 bases, with 8 bases between them. The CDR3 DNA follows: TGTGCCAGCAGTTTACCGAAGGGTACGCAGTATTTT. Encoded protein: CASSLPKGTQYF.

The gene calls are TRBV5-1 and TRBJ1-5; weak D call: TRBD1 (6 bases). Trimming left V 6 bases short and J 0 bases short, with 13 bases between. The length of the CDR3 is 15 residues. The germline V gene has CDR1 SGHRS and CDR2 YFSETQ. CDR3 loop: CASMPGAGSNQPQHF. CDR3 DNA sequence: TGCGCCAGCATGCCGGGGGCAGGTAGCAATCAGCCCCAGCATTTT.

This clonotype has just a few counts. This sequence joins TRBV19 and TRBJ1-4; 8 nucleotides agree with TRBD1. The CDR3 spans 17 residues. CDR1 is LNHDA and CDR2 is SQIVND in the germline V gene (reference sequence). Germline trimming cut 7 bases from V and 2 bases from J; bases unmatched to any gene: 12. CDR3 DNA: TGTGCCAGTACCGACAGGGGACCAAGGTGGACTAATGAAAAACTGTTTTTT. Its protein is CASTDRGPRWTNEKLFF.

This clonotype was counted at least ten times. The chain employs TRBV20-1 and TRBJ2-7; perhaps TRBD2 as D (5 bases). The CDR3 covers 13 residues. Germline CDR1 and CDR2: DFQATT and SNEGSKA (reference sequence). Trimming shortened V by 6 bases and J by 1 base, and 13 bases separated the two germline ends. CDR3 in amino acids: CSALDSVSYEQYF. CDR3 nucleotides: TGCAGTGCCCTGGATAGCGTTTCCTACGAGCAGTACTTC.

In its sample, this clonotype was seen many times. This rearrangement joins TRBV27 to TRBJ2-7; D unresolved. V lost 4 bases, J lost 5 bases, and 15 bases lay in between. Germline CDR1 MNHEY, CDR2 SMNVEV (reference sequence). The CDR3 consists of 14 residues. The CDR3 DNA sequence: TGTGCCAGCAGTTCTAGGTTATCGGTCGACGAGCAGTACTTC. Translated, it gives CASSSRLSVDEQYF.

This clonotype was counted ten times or more. The rearrangement uses TRBV5-1 and TRBJ1-1, with D possibly matching TRBD1 (6 bases). CDR1 and CDR2 (germline): SGHRS, YFSETQ. V lost 4 bases and J lost 2, with 12 bases in between. The CDR3 runs to 14 residues. CDR3 DNA sequence: TGCGCCAGCAGCATGAGGACAGCCAACACTGAAGCTTTCTTT. Encoded protein: CASSMRTANTEAFF.

This clonotype was picked up many times. The gene calls are TRBV5-5 and TRBJ2-5; 7 bases are shared with TRBD1. CDR1 SGHKS and CDR2 YYEKEE come from the germline V gene (reference sequence). The CDR3 is made up of 13 amino acids. The junction had 7 bases not matched to a gene; V was cut back by 4 bases and J by 7 bases. This CDR3 is CASSQDRTWTQYF. The CDR3 bases are TGTGCCAGCAGCCAGGACAGGACGTGGACCCAGTACTTC.

The CDR3 sequence: CASSFMPGTQYF. CDR3 bases: TGTGCCAGCAGTTTTATGCCCGGTACGCAGTATTTT. The chain combines TRBV27 with TRBJ2-3; D unresolved. Trimming removed 3 bases from V and 8 bases from J, with 9 bases in between. This CDR3 comprises 12 residues. Germline-derived CDR1 and CDR2 are MNHEY and SMNVEV (reference sequence).

This clonotype showed up many times. The gene calls are TRBV19 and TRBJ1-1, with 10 nucleotides matching TRBD1. Germline lookup yields CDR1 LNHDA and CDR2 SQIVND (reference sequence). This CDR3 spans 16 amino acids. Trimming removed 5 bases from V and 1 base from J; junction bases left unmatched: 7. In DNA, the CDR3 is TGTGCCAGTAGTGCTTCGACAGGGGGCTGGAACACTGAAGCTTTCTTT. The encoded protein is CASSASTGGWNTEAFF.